This T cell receptor (beta chain) was captured in a study of shared clonotypes between healthy human individuals. TCRdb keeps only in-frame clones here, not all; method: immunoSEQ multiplex PCR. The sample holds approximately 2,000,000 clones, less than 95% seen once. The CD4+ fraction was divided into a CD45RA+ naive subset and a CD45RA-negative memory subset. The clonotype originates from a man aged 18 to 29 in good health. Some clones in this sample may be carry-over from other donors' samples. The specimen sequenced was naive CD4+ T cells from PBMCs. Subset reported: CD45RA+ positively selected.

The CDR3 region is CASSPSGSRDTGELFF. CDR3 bases: TGTGCCAGCAGCCCTAGCGGGAGTCGCGACACCGGGGAGCTGTTTTTT. This sequence joins TRBV11-3 and TRBJ2-2, with 10 bases fitting TRBD2. V shed 5 bases and J 3 bases; nucleotides not matched to a gene: 6. CDR3 length: 16 residues. Germline loops: CDR1 SGHNT, CDR2 YENEEA.